A single sample gave rise to the 5 T cell receptor beta chains below, sequenced in a study of blood T cell repertoires in COVID-19 (dated by TCRdb to the early 2020s). The library came from the immunoSEQ multiplex PCR assay. Sourced from immuneACCESS, this table was stored by TCRdb with only in-frame sequences that have V and J called. A share of the clones is absent; for the studies checked, an unresolved V gene accounts for under half, and the remainder has no known explanation. The sample includes under 55,000 clones, with around 86% observed a single time. Under 30% of the sample is in the top ten clones. Sequencing was performed on peripheral blood. These TCRs come from a human donor in a cohort sampled during active COVID-19.

This clone appeared once. The J gene is TRBJ2-2, the V gene TRBV10-2, with TRBD1 matching 8 bases. CDR3 size: 15 residues. Per germline, CDR1 WSHSY and CDR2 SAAADI. V was pared by 7 bases and J by 4 bases, with 8 bases of the junction left unmatched. CDR3 amino acids: CASTQGARGTGELFF. In DNA form, the CDR3 reads TGCGCCAGCACCCAGGGGGCGCGGGGCACCGGGGAGCTGTTTTTT.

This chain uses TRBV3-1 (or the pseudogene TRBV3-2) with TRBJ1-4; D is possibly TRBD1 (6 bases). Germline-derived CDR1 and CDR2 are LGHDT and YNNKEL (reference sequence). V lost 10 bases and J lost 7, with 25 bases in between. The CDR3 is 16 residues long. CDR3 sequence (DNA): TGTGCCACCTCCGTTAGGGCGGGGGGCTTGAGTGAAAAACTGTTTTTT. Its translation is CATSVRAGGLSEKLFF.

This chain uses TRBV18 with TRBJ1-3, with 7 bases identical to TRBD1. The CDR3 totals 16 residues. Germline V gene data show CDR1 as KGHSH and CDR2 as LQKENI. J gave up 0 bases and V 3 bases, and 5 bases lay outside the gene matches. The CDR3 reads CASSPTYRGSGNTIYF. The CDR3 bases are TGTGCCAGCTCACCCACTTACAGGGGCTCTGGAAACACCATATATTTT.

The chain employs TRBV10-1 and TRBJ2-3; possibly TRBD2 for D (6 bases). Deletions cut 3 bases from V and 7 bases from J, with 14 bases between. CDR3 length equals 14 residues. CDR1 is WNHNN and CDR2 is SYGVQD in the germline V gene (reference sequence). This chain's CDR3 is CASSDGGPMNTQYF. For the CDR3, the DNA is TGCGCCAGCAGTGACGGAGGGCCTATGAATACGCAGTATTTT.

V usage is TRBV6-2 or TRBV6-3 and J usage is TRBJ1-4; 9 nucleotides match TRBD1. From germline, CDR1 is MNHEY and CDR2 SVGEGT. CDR3 length equals 14 residues. Trimming took 6 bases from V and 7 from J; bases not matched to a gene: 6. The CDR3: CASSPGQGREKLFF. The CDR3 DNA sequence: TGTGCCAGCAGCCCGGGACAGGGCCGTGAAAAACTGTTTTTT.